These T cell receptor beta chains were read from a single sample in a study of blood T cell repertoires in COVID-19. The protocol was immunoSEQ multiplex PCR, while the TCRdb copy is restricted to in-frame clones and leaves out a portion. The table records 150,000 to 200,000 clones, 88% of them present only once. Sequencing was carried out using peripheral blood. The receptors stem from a human donor in a cohort sampled during active COVID-19. Both conserved end residues are part of each CDR3. Fields, in order: clone size, J gene, V gene, D gene, CDR3 protein, CDR3 DNA. D genes are given only for firm matches. Part of the rows lack a size; the others show once, few, many or a class for expanded clones.

. | TRBJ1-1 | TRBV5-1 | TRBD1 | CASSLEGAEAFF | TGCGCCAGCAGCTTGGAGGGGGCCGAAGCTTTCTTT
. | TRBJ1-6 | TRBV7-9 | . | CASSLASGISPLHF | TGTGCCAGCAGCTTAGCCTCGGGGATTTCACCCCTCCACTTT
. | TRBJ2-5 | TRBV5-1 | TRBD2 | CASSLLAGGMETQYF | TGCGCCAGCAGCTTGCTAGCGGGGGGGATGGAGACCCAGTACTTC
. | TRBJ1-5 | TRBV12-5 | . | CASGLVAGRLDHSNQPQHF | TGTGCTAGTGGTTTGGTGGCGGGGCGGTTAGACCATAGCAATCAGCCCCAGCATTTT
once | TRBJ1-5 | TRBV4-1 | . | CASSQGATTRNQPQHF | TGCGCCAGCAGCCAAGGGGCTACGACCCGAAATCAGCCCCAGCATTTT
. | TRBJ1-5 | TRBV7-2 | TRBD1 | CASTPDRYNQPQHF | TGTGCCAGCACCCCGGACAGGTATAATCAGCCCCAGCATTTT
. | TRBJ1-5 | TRBV19 | . | CASSITSQPQHF | TGTGCCAGTAGTATCACCAGTCAGCCCCAGCATTTT
. | TRBJ2-3 | TRBV2 | TRBD2 | CASSLARGTSGTDTQYF | TGTGCCAGCAGTCTAGCCAGAGGGACTAGCGGAACAGATACGCAGTATTTT
. | TRBJ1-1 | TRBV6-5 | . | CASSLRGGTEAFF | TGTGCCAGCAGTCTCAGAGGAGGAACTGAAGCTTTCTTT
. | TRBJ2-7 | TRBV9 | TRBD2 | CARSPGGLTSGGANEQYF | TGTGCCCGCAGCCCCGGGGGACTTACTAGCGGGGGGGCCAACGAGCAGTACTTC
. | TRBJ2-7 | TRBV19 | TRBD2 | CASSIRGLAKQYF | TGTGCCAGTAGTATTAGGGGACTAGCTAAGCAGTACTTC
. | TRBJ1-2 | TRBV7-6 | . | CASSLGTVPIYGYTF | TGTGCCAGCAGCTTAGGGACAGTTCCAATCTATGGCTACACCTTC
once | TRBJ2-1 | TRBV28 | . | CASSSIRLGSSYNEQFF | TGTGCCAGCAGTTCCATCCGGCTAGGGAGCTCCTACAATGAGCAGTTCTTC
once | TRBJ1-1 | TRBV6-5 | TRBD1 | CASSYGQGGAEAFF | TGTGCCAGCAGTTACGGACAGGGGGGCGCCGAAGCTTTCTTT
. | TRBJ2-3 | TRBV28 | TRBD1 | CASRGQGVGRDTQYF | TGTGCCAGCAGAGGACAGGGCGTTGGTAGGGATACGCAGTATTTT
. | TRBJ1-1 | TRBV2 | . | CASSDGKARAFF | TGTGCCAGCTCCGACGGGAAGGCCAGAGCTTTCTTT
once | TRBJ2-7 | TRBV6-6 | . | CASRQNSYEQYF | TGTGCCAGCAGGCAGAACTCCTACGAGCAGTACTTC
. | TRBJ2-7 | TRBV7-2 | . | CASSLGRGLYEQYF | TGTGCCAGCAGCTTAGGGCGGGGGCTTTACGAGCAGTACTTC
once | TRBJ1-1 | TRBV5-1 | . | CASRHEGGPNTEAFF | TGCGCCAGCAGGCATGAGGGAGGACCAAACACTGAAGCTTTCTTT
. | TRBJ1-5 | TRBV7-2 | TRBD1 | CASSLTGGSQPQHF | TGTGCCAGCAGCCTGACAGGGGGCAGTCAGCCCCAGCATTTT
few | TRBJ1-4 | TRBV9 | . | CASSSSGLQNEKLFF | TGTGCCAGCAGCTCATCAGGGTTACAGAATGAAAAACTGTTTTTT
. | TRBJ2-2 | TRBV28 | . | CASNKERSGELFF | TGTGCCAGCAACAAAGAGAGGTCCGGGGAGCTGTTTTTT
. | TRBJ2-1 | TRBV6-6 | . | CASSYSTVEQFF | TGTGCCAGCAGTTACTCGACTGTCGAGCAGTTCTTC
. | TRBJ2-3 | TRBV5-4 | TRBD2 | CASSFARTSGSIDTQYF | TGTGCCAGCAGCTTCGCACGGACTAGCGGGAGTATAGATACGCAGTATTTT
. | TRBJ1-1 | TRBV5-1 | . | CASRTPGNLNTEAFF | TGCGCCAGCAGGACCCCAGGGAACCTGAACACTGAAGCTTTCTTT
. | TRBJ2-4 | TRBV4-3 | TRBD2 | CASSQERLAGVGLAKNIQYF | TGCGCCAGCAGCCAGGAACGACTAGCGGGAGTGGGTCTAGCCAAAAACATTCAGTACTTC